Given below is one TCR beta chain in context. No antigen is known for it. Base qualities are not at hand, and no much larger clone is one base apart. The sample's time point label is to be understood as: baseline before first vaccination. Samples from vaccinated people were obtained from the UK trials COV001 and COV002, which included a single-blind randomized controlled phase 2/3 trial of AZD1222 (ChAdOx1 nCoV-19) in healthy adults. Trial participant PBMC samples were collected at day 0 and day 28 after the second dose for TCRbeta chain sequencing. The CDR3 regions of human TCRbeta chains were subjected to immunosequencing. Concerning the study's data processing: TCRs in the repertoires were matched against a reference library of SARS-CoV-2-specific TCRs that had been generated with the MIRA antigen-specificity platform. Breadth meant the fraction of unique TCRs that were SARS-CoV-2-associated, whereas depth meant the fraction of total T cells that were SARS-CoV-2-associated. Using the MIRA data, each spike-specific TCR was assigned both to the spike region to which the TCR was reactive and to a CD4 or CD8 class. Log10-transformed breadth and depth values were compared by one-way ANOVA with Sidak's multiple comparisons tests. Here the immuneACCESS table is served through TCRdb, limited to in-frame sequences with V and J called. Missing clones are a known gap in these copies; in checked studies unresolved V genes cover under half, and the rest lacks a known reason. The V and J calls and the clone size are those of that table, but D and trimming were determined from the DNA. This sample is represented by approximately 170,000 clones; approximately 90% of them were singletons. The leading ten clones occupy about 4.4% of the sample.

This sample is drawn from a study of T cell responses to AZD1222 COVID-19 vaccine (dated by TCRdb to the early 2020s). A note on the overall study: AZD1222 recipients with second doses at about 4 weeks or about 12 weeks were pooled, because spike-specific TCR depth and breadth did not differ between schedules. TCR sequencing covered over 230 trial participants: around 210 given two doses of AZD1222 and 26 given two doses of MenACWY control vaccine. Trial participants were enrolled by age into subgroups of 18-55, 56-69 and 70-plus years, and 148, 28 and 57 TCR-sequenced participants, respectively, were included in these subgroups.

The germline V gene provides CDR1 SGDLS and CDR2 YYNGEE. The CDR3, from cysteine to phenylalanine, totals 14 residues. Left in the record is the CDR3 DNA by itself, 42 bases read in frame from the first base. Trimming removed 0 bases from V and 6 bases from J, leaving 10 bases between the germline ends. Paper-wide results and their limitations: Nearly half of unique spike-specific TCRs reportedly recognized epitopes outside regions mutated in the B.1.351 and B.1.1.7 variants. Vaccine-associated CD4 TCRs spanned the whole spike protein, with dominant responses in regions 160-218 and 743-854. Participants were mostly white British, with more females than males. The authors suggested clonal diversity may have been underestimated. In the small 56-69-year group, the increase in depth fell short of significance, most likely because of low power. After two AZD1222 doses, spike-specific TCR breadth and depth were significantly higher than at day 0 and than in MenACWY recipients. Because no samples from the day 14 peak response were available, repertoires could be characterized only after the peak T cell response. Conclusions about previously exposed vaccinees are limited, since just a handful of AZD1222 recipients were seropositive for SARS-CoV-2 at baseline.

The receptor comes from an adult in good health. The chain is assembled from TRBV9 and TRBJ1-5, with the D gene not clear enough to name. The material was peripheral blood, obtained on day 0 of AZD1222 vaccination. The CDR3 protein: CASSVATPGQPQHF. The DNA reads TGTGCCAGCAGCGTAGCGACTCCGGGTCAGCCCCAGCATTTT.